This T cell receptor (beta chain) was sequenced during a study of T cell repertoires in cytomegalovirus infection. Whole-study context: Indications came from public TCR beta signatures; they pointed to CMV infection and to a matching HLA type.

This clonotype was counted between two and nine times. The target antigen is unknown. TCRdb independently ran MiXCR on the reads; one entry per CDR3 protein. The repertoire holds a few hundred thousand distinct CDR3 sequences, with around two fifths as singletons. Study-level results: The ex vivo response showed dominance by HLA-C-restricted CMV-specific TCR beta clonotypes.

This sequence was found in a human donor in good health (CMV status not recorded). Some clones in this sample may be carry-over from other donors' samples. The specimen comprised cultured PBMCs, sampled from culture after CMV antigen stimulation.

CDR3 coding DNA: TGCAGTGCTAGTGAAGCAGGGAGGTTGAACACTGAAGCTTTCTTT. As protein: CSASEAGRLNTEAFF. The chain uses TRBV20-1 and TRBJ1-1; D is perhaps TRBD1 (5 bases). This CDR3 is built from 15 residues. Trimming left V 3 bases short and J 0 bases short, with 14 bases between. CDR1 is DFQATT and CDR2 is SNEGSKA in the germline V gene (reference sequence).